Below, 10 T cell receptor beta chains from the same sample are listed, as sequenced in a study of cytomegalovirus exposure and HLA in healthy donors. PCR used 60 Vbeta primers and 13 Jbeta primers. Assay: immunoSEQ multiplex PCR; the TCRdb copy retains only in-frame clones and omits some. Of 150,000 to 180,000 clones listed, 70% to 80% were seen once; the top ten hold 9.5% to 15%. Sequenced input: PBMCs. Receptors originate from a man aged 25 to 40 in good health and CMV-seropositive.

The chain carries TRBV7-9 and TRBJ2-2, with D possibly being TRBD1 (6 bases). The CDR3 consists of 16 residues. V gave up 0 bases and J gave up 0 bases, with 8 bases separating them. From germline, CDR1 is SEHNR and CDR2 FQNEAQ (reference sequence). The CDR3 DNA reads TGTGCCAGCAGCTTAGCGCAGGGGCCGAACACCGGGGAGCTGTTTTTT. Amino acids: CASSLAQGPNTGELFF.

V and J are TRBV28 and TRBJ2-4; D may be TRBD2 (5 bases). The CDR3 is 15 residues long. Trimming took 7 bases from V and 0 from J, leaving 13 bases between them. Germline V CDR1 and CDR2: MDHEN, SYDVKM. The CDR3 region is CASTRSGIAKNIQYF. In DNA, the CDR3 is TGTGCCAGCACTCGAAGCGGAATAGCCAAAAACATTCAGTACTTC.

The J gene is TRBJ1-5, the V gene TRBV6-1; TRBD1 might be the D (5 bases). The germline CDR1 and CDR2 sequences are MNHNS and SASEGT. The CDR3 is made up of 15 amino acids. V lost 8 bases to trimming and J lost 4 bases, with 18 bases between them. The CDR3 reads CASCPTTGWNQPQHF. As DNA, the CDR3 is TGTGCCAGCTGCCCGACCACAGGTTGGAATCAGCCCCAGCATTTT.

The chain has TRBV18 and TRBJ1-3, with 9 bases that match TRBD1. The CDR3 length is 14 residues. The germline V gene encodes CDR1 KGHSH and CDR2 LQKENI. Germline trimming cut 5 bases from V and 2 bases from J; bases unmatched to any gene: 1. The CDR3 is CASSGDRAGNTIYF. In DNA, the CDR3 is TGTGCCAGCTCAGGGGACAGGGCTGGAAACACCATATATTTT.

The chain couples TRBV29-1 to TRBJ2-7; D is possibly TRBD2 (5 bases). Germline V gives CDR1 SQVTM, CDR2 ANQGSEA. Trimming cost V 5 bases and J 1 base, with 15 bases left between them. CDR3 size: 14 residues. The CDR3 loop reads CSVIFRSGSYEQYF. The CDR3 bases are TGCAGCGTTATCTTCCGAAGCGGATCCTACGAGCAGTACTTC.

This clone was seen only once. The CDR3 spells CASSTLGTRAGELFF. The CDR3 region has the DNA TGTGCCAGTAGTACTCTCGGGACTAGGGCCGGGGAGCTGTTTTTT. The chain links TRBV19 to TRBJ2-2, with 8 nucleotides matching TRBD2. Germline V lookup: CDR1 LNHDA, CDR2 SQIVND (reference sequence). The CDR3 is made up of 15 amino acids. Trimming cost V 4 bases and J 6 bases; bases outside gene matches: 7.

The genes are TRBV7-8 and TRBJ1-2; TRBD1 matches at 7 bases. The length of the CDR3 is 14 residues. V trimming: 5 bases; J trimming: 7 bases; junction bases outside the gene matches: 10. The germline gives CDR1 SGHVS, CDR2 FQNEAQ. The CDR3 DNA reads TGTGCCAGCAGCACCCGGGACAGCCTTCTTGGCTACACCTTC. This gives the protein CASSTRDSLLGYTF.

The chain carries TRBV10-3 and TRBJ1-2, with a tentative D call TRBD1 (5 bases). Germline-derived CDR1 and CDR2 are ENHRY and SYGVKD. The length of the CDR3 is 17 residues. V was trimmed by 4 bases and J by 8 bases, leaving 26 bases between them. The CDR3 region is CAISGQSDGGSSKGYTF. The CDR3 bases are TGTGCCATCAGTGGACAGTCGGACGGGGGGAGTTCGAAGGGCTACACCTTC.

The rearrangement joins TRBV28 to TRBJ2-7; D might be TRBD2 (5 bases). The CDR3 runs to 15 residues. With 7 bases removed from V and 0 bases from J, the gap between germline ends came to 16 bases. Looked up from germline, CDR1 is MDHEN and CDR2 is SYDVKM. The CDR3 loop is CASTASEGVSYEQYF. CDR3 DNA: TGTGCCAGCACCGCGTCAGAGGGAGTCTCCTACGAGCAGTACTTC.

J is TRBJ1-1 and V is TRBV6-5; the D gene is possibly TRBD1 (6 bases). The CDR3 runs to 14 residues. The V end was cut by 5 bases, the J end by 4 bases, with 14 bases between. Per germline, CDR1 MNHEY and CDR2 SVGAGI. For the CDR3, the DNA is TGTGCCAGCAGTACTACAGGGTCGGTCACTGAAGCTTTCTTT. It translates to CASSTTGSVTEAFF.